Listed here are 24 T cell receptor beta chains from one sample, sequenced in a study of T cells in Graves' hyperthyroidism and ophthalmopathy. Amplification of TCR beta CDR3 regions was performed using RNA transcripts as template. TCR CDR3 regions were first amplified by RT-PCR with HTBI primers. MiXCR, run by TCRdb on the multiplex PCR reads, gives a single entry per CDR3 protein. Of 450,000 to 700,000 distinct CDR3 sequences listed, 46% are singletons. The specimen was peripheral blood or thyroid tissue (not recorded which). These receptors originate from a woman under 30 with Graves' hyperthyroidism.

The chain uses TRBV20-1 and TRBJ1-2; 8 nucleotides line up with TRBD1. The CDR3 has 14 amino acids. The V gene's germline CDR1 is DFQATT and CDR2 SNEGSKA (reference sequence). With 2 bases clipped from V and 4 bases from J, the junction kept 6 bases outside the gene matches. The CDR3 protein is CSARPGQGPYGYTF. CDR3 DNA: TGCAGTGCTAGACCAGGACAGGGACCCTATGGCTACACCTTC.

J is TRBJ1-1 and V is TRBV7-2; TRBD1 might be the D (6 bases). This CDR3 is 13 amino acids long. Between the trimmed V and J ends, which lost 4 bases and 6 bases, there was a span of 12 bases. Per germline, CDR1 SGHTA and CDR2 FQGNSA. Here the CDR3 reads CASSYNPGAEAFF. DNA for the CDR3: TGTGCCAGCAGCTACAACCCAGGGGCTGAAGCTTTCTTT. The variable domain in full, with the rest retrieved from reference TRBV7-2 and TRBJ1-1, is GAGVSQSPSNKVTEKGKDVELRCDPISGHTALYWYRQSLGQGLEFLIYFQGNSAPDKSGLPSDRFSAERTGGSVSTLTIQRTQQEDSAVYLCASSYNPGAEAFFGQGTRLTVV.

This chain joins TRBV10-3 and TRBJ1-2, with 7 positions matching TRBD1. Germline CDR1 is ENHRY and CDR2 is SYGVKD. The length of the CDR3 is 14 residues. J lost 1 base, V lost 6 bases, and 5 bases had no gene match. The DNA of the CDR3 is TGTGCCATCAGGGGGGACAGCTATAACTATGGCTACACCTTC. Translated: CAIRGDSYNYGYTF.

This clonotype was picked up many times. The chain uses TRBV5-4 and TRBJ1-4; no reliable D call. The germline V gene has CDR1 SGHNT and CDR2 YYREEE (reference sequence). The CDR3 loop spans 14 amino acids. V lost 4 bases, J lost 7 bases, and 14 bases lay in between. CDR3 coding DNA: TGTGCCAGCAGCGCCGGGGTGGGGATTGAAAAACTGTTTTTT. It translates to CASSAGVGIEKLFF.

The table lists this clonotype with many counts. The chain recombines TRBV20-1 with TRBJ1-3; D is uncertain. The CDR3 totals 13 residues. Germline V gene sequence: CDR1 DFQATT, CDR2 SNEGSKA (reference sequence). Trimming took 6 bases from V and 4 from J, leaving 13 bases between them. This CDR3 is CSAQKSSGNTIYF. In DNA, the CDR3 is TGCAGTGCCCAAAAGAGCTCGGGAAACACCATATATTTT.

This chain uses TRBV24-1 with TRBJ1-5, with 8 positions matching TRBD1. Germline assignment: CDR1 KGHDR and CDR2 SFDVKD. This CDR3 is 14 amino acids long. V shed 2 bases and J 7 bases; nucleotides not matched to a gene: 3. CDR3 region: CATSDWTGRQPQHF. CDR3 in DNA: TGTGCCACCAGTGATTGGACAGGGCGCCAGCCCCAGCATTTT.

This clonotype was counted a single time. Since a much larger clone is just one base distant, this may be a read error. This chain connects TRBV5-6 to TRBJ1-1, with D perhaps TRBD1 (5 bases). The CDR3 is made up of 14 amino acids. Germline V gene sequence: CDR1 SGHDT, CDR2 YYEEEE. V was shortened by 8 bases and J by 2 bases, with 16 bases between the two germline ends. CDR3 DNA sequence: TGTGCCAGTAGTATTCGGGGGGATAACACTGAAGCTTTCTTT. Translated, it gives CASSIRGDNTEAFF.

The chain recombines TRBV12-3 or TRBV12-4 with TRBJ1-6; TRBD1 aligns across 7 bases. The junction had 6 bases not matched to a gene; V was cut back by 6 bases and J by 7 bases. The CDR3 is 14 amino acids. The CDR3 loop is CASSPDRTNSPLHF. The CDR3 region has the DNA TGTGCCAGCAGCCCGGACAGGACGAATTCACCCCTCCACTTT.

This clonotype came up many times. The V and J genes are TRBV5-5 and TRBJ2-7; 9 nucleotides agree with TRBD1. With V trimmed by 7 bases and J by 4 bases, 6 bases remained unmatched. Germline V gene lookup returns CDR1 SGHKS and CDR2 YYEKEE (reference sequence). This CDR3 has 13 amino acids. The chain's CDR3 is CASSGTGRYEQYF. CDR3 nucleotides: TGTGCCAGCTCCGGGACAGGGCGATACGAGCAGTACTTC.

This clonotype has a handful of counts. This chain links TRBV20-1 with TRBJ2-3; no firm D call. CDR1 DFQATT and CDR2 SNEGSKA come from the germline V gene (reference sequence). The CDR3 has 13 amino acids. The V and J ends lost 0 bases and 1 base respectively, with 5 bases between them. In nucleotides, the CDR3 is TGCAGTGCTAGAGAAGCAGGCACAGATACGCAGTATTTT. Translating it yields CSAREAGTDTQYF.

The rearrangement links TRBV7-2 to TRBJ2-2, with 11 positions matching TRBD2. Trimming removed 5 bases from V and 1 base from J; junction bases left unmatched: 3. The CDR3 sequence is 16 residues long. Germline lookup yields CDR1 SGHTA and CDR2 FQGNSA. The DNA of the CDR3 is TGTGCCAGCAGCCAAGGGACTAGCGGGAACACCGGGGAGCTGTTTTTT. Amino acids: CASSQGTSGNTGELFF. Combining the CDR3 with reference TRBV7-2 and TRBJ2-2 gives the whole variable domain GAGVSQSPSNKVTEKGKDVELRCDPISGHTALYWYRQSLGQGLEFLIYFQGNSAPDKSGLPSDRFSAERTGGSVSTLTIQRTQQEDSAVYLCASSQGTSGNTGELFFGEGSRLTVL.

The chain combines TRBV4-2 with TRBJ2-3; 12 bases agree with TRBD2. CDR1 is LGHNA, CDR2 YNFKEQ, per germline. The ends lost 2 bases at V and 3 bases at J; junction bases unmatched: 9. This CDR3 has 18 amino acids. CDR3 loop: CASSQIEASGRDTDTQYF. The CDR3 region has the DNA TGTGCCAGCAGCCAAATAGAGGCTAGCGGGAGGGATACAGATACGCAGTATTTT.

This clonotype was seen repeatedly, ten times or more. V and J are TRBV29-1 and TRBJ2-5, with 10 nucleotides matching TRBD2. This CDR3 contains 15 residues. After removal of 4 bases from V and 3 bases from J, the junction contained 8 bases not matched to a gene. From germline, CDR1 is SQVTM and CDR2 ANQGSEA. The chain's CDR3 is CSVVPGAGGKETQYF. The CDR3 DNA reads as TGCAGCGTTGTCCCTGGAGCGGGAGGGAAAGAGACCCAGTACTTC.

This clonotype appeared many times. CDR3 region: CSADGLADTSYEQYF. Here the CDR3 DNA reads TGCAGTGCAGATGGACTAGCGGATACGTCCTACGAGCAGTACTTC. The rearrangement links TRBV20-1 to TRBJ2-7; TRBD2 matches at 10 bases. J gave up 1 base and V 6 bases, and 9 bases lay outside the gene matches. There are 15 residues in the CDR3. Germline CDR1 reads DFQATT; CDR2 reads SNEGSKA (reference sequence).

In regard to this clonotype: Since the CDR3 does not end with the conserved phenylalanine or tryptophan, this likely comes from a read error. The V call is TRBV19, the J call TRBJ1-5; TRBD1 is a possible D gene (5 bases). This CDR3 has 15 residues. Germline-derived CDR1 and CDR2 are LNHDA and SQIVND (reference sequence). The DNA of the CDR3 is TGTGCCAGTAGTCTAAGACAGACTAGCGATCAGCCCCAGCATCTT. It codes for CASSLRQTSDQPQHL.

With respect to this clonotype: A single base separates this from a much larger clone, so it may be a read error. The chain couples TRBV11-2 to TRBJ1-3, with D possibly being TRBD1 (6 bases). From germline, CDR1 is SGHAT and CDR2 FQNNGV. The CDR3 is made up of 13 amino acids. The CDR3 DNA follows: TGTGCCAGCAGCACAGGGTCTGGAGACACCATATATTTT. Translation: CASSTGSGDTIYF.

In this sample, this clonotype turned up many times. The chain has TRBV11-2 and TRBJ2-7, with D unresolved. Germline-derived CDR1 and CDR2 are SGHAT and FQNNGV. The CDR3 covers 11 residues. Trimming took 1 base from V and 11 from J, leaving 9 bases between them. This CDR3 reads CASSLGQAEYF. In DNA form, the CDR3 reads TGTGCCAGCAGCTTAGGCCAGGCCGAGTACTTC.

A note on this clonotype: No conserved phenylalanine or tryptophan is present at the end of the CDR3, so a read error is the likely explanation. This sequence joins TRBV4-3 and TRBJ1-5; D call uncertain. The germline CDR1 and CDR2 sequences are LGHNA and YSLEER. The CDR3 consists of 14 residues. V was shortened by 4 bases and J by 3 bases, with 10 bases between the two germline ends. CDR3 sequence: CASSPPGSNQPQHS. For the CDR3, the DNA is TGCGCCAGCAGCCCGCCGGGTTCCAATCAGCCCCAGCATTCT.

Concerning this clonotype itself: At one boundary the junction diverges from the germline segment, which might be a read error. The genes are TRBV7-2 and TRBJ2-3; TRBD2 agrees at 7 bases. Germline V gene sequence: CDR1 SGHTA, CDR2 FQGNSA. CDR3 length: 21 amino acids. CDR3 sequence (DNA): TGCGCCAGCAGCAGGCGGACGGCGGGAGTCCCTCTAGCGTCTAGCACAGATACGCAGTATTTT. This encodes CASSRRTAGVPLASSTDTQYF.

This clonotype was seen ten or more times. The rearrangement joins TRBV6-2 or TRBV6-3 to TRBJ1-5, with D unclear. The V end lost 10 bases, the J end lost 2 bases, and 15 bases lay between the germline ends. Germline CDR1 is MNHEY and CDR2 is SVGEGT. The CDR3 covers 14 residues. CDR3 DNA sequence: TGTGCCACTGAGTTGGATTGGGGCAATCAGCCCCAGCATTTT. Protein: CATELDWGNQPQHF.

Note on this clonotype: This clone may be a read error of a much larger clone one base away. V gene TRBV12-3 or TRBV12-4 combines with J gene TRBJ1-4, with 7 bases aligning to TRBD1. The CDR3 loop spans 17 amino acids. The V and J ends lost 5 bases and 8 bases, in that order; junction bases with no gene match: 17. In DNA form, the CDR3 reads TGTGCCAGCAGTAAACCGGGACAGCCAAGGGATCGGGAAAAACTGTTTTTT. This encodes CASSKPGQPRDREKLFF.

At least ten counts were recorded for this clonotype. This chain uses TRBV5-1 with TRBJ1-6, with D maybe TRBD1 (5 bases). CDR3 length: 15 amino acids. Trimming left V 0 bases short and J 10 bases short, with 14 bases between. Looked up from germline, CDR1 is SGHRS and CDR2 is YFSETQ. The CDR3 protein is CASSLGQGGGSPLHF. Here the CDR3 DNA reads TGCGCCAGCAGCTTGGGTCAGGGAGGAGGATCACCCCTCCACTTT.

This clonotype has a handful of counts. The chain combines TRBV19 with TRBJ2-7, with 8 positions matching TRBD2. The J call may be in error: the DNA end matches TRBJ2-1 better. This CDR3 is 15 amino acids long. Germline V gives CDR1 LNHDA, CDR2 SQIVND (reference sequence). The chain's CDR3 is CASSNSGKIYNEQFF. CDR3 coding DNA: TGTGCCAGTAGTAATAGCGGGAAGATCTACAATGAGCAGTTCTTC.

The V and J genes are TRBV10-2 and TRBJ1-2, with 10 positions matching TRBD1. Unmatched junction bases numbered 1, after V lost 0 bases and J lost 6 bases. Per the germline V gene, CDR1 is WSHSY and CDR2 is SAAADI. The CDR3 extends over 14 amino acids. The CDR3 loop is CASSESTGGHGYTF. DNA for the CDR3: TGCGCCAGCAGTGAGTCGACAGGGGGCCATGGCTACACCTTC.